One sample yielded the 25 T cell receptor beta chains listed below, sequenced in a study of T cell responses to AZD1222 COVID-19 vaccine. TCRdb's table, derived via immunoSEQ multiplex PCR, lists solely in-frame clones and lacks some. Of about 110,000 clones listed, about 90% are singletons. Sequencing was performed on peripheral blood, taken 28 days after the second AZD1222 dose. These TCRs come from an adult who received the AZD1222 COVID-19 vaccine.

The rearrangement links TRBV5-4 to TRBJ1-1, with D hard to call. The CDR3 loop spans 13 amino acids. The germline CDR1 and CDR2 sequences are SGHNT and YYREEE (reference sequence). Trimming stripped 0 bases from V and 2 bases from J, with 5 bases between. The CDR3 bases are TGTGCCAGCAGCTTGGAGACCAACACTGAAGCTTTCTTT. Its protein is CASSLETNTEAFF.

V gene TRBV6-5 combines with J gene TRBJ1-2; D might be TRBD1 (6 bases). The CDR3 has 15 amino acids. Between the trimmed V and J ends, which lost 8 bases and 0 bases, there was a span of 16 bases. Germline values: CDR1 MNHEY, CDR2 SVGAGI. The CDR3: CASRRGRESNYGYTF. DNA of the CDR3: TGTGCCAGCCGAAGGGGGAGGGAATCTAACTATGGCTACACCTTC.

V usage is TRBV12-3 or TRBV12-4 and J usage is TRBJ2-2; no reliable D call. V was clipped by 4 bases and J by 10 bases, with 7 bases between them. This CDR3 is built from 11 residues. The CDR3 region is CASSYRMELFF. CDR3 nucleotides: TGTGCCAGCAGTTATAGGATGGAGCTGTTTTTT.

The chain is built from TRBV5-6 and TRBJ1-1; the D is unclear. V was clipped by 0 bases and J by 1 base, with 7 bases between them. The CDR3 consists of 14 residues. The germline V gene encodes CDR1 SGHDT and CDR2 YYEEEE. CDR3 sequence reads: CASSLVGPNTEAFF. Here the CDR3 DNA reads TGTGCCAGCAGCTTGGTCGGACCGAACACTGAAGCTTTCTTT.

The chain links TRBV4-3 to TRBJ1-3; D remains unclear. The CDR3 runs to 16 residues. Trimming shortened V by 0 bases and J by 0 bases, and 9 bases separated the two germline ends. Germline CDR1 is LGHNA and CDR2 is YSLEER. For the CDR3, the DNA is TGCGCCAGCAGCCAAGAGGGGATGGGCTCTGGAAACACCATATATTTT. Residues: CASSQEGMGSGNTIYF.

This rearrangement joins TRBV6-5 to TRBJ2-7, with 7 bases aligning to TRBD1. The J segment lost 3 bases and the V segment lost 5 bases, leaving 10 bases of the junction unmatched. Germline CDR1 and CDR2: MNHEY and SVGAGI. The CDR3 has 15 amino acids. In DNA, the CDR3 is TGTGCCAGCAGTAAACCGGGACAGAGAGTCTACGAGCAGTACTTC. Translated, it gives CASSKPGQRVYEQYF.

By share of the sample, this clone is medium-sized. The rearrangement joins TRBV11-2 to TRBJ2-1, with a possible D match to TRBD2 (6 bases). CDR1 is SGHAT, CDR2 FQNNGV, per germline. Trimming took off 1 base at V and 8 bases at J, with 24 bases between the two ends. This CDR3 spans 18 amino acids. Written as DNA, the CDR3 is TGTGCCAGCAGCTTAGGCCCGAGAGGTGGGGCCGGGAGAGATGAGCAGTTCTTC. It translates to CASSLGPRGGAGRDEQFF.

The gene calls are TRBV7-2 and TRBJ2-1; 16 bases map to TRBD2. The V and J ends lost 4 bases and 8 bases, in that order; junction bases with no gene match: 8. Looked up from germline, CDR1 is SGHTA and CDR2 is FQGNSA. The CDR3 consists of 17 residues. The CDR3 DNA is TGTGCCAGCAGCTCCCCGGGACTAGCGGGGGGGCAGCATGAGCAGTTCTTC. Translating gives CASSSPGLAGGQHEQFF.

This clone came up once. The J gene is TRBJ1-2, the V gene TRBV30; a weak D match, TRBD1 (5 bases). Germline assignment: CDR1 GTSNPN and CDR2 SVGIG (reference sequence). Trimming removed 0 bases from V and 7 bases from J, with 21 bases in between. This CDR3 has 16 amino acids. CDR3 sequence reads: CAWSVWLGAVNAGYTF. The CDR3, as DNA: TGTGCCTGGAGTGTTTGGCTTGGGGCGGTAAATGCTGGCTACACCTTC.

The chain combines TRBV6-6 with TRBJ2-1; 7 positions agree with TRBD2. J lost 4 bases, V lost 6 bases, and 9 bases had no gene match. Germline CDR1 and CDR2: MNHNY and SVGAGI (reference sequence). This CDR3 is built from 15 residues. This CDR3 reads CASSVGGGDYNEQFF. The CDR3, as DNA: TGTGCCAGCAGCGTGGGTGGGGGGGATTACAATGAGCAGTTCTTC.

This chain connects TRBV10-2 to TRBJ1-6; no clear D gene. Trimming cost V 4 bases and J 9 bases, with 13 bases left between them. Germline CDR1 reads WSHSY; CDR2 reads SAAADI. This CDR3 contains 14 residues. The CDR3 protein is CASSVTAQASPLHF. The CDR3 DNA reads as TGCGCCAGCAGTGTAACTGCCCAAGCTTCACCCCTCCACTTT.

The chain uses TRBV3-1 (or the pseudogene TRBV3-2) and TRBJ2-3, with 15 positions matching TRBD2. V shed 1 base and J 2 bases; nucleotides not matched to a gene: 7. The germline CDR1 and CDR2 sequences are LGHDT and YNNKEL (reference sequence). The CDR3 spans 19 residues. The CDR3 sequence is CASSQGGLAGGLFTDTQYF. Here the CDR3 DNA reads TGTGCCAGCAGCCAAGGGGGACTAGCGGGGGGACTCTTCACAGATACGCAGTATTTT.

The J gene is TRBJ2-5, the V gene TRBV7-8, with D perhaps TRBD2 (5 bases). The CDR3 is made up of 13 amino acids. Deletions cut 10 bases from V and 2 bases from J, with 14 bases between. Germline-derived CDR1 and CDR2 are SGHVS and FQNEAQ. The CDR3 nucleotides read TGTGCCACCCCGAGCGGACCTCAAGAGACCCAGTACTTC. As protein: CATPSGPQETQYF.

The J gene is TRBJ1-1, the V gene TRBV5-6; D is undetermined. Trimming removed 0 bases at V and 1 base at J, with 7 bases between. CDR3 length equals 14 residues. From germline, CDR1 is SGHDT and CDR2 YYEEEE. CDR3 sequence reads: CASSLGLRNTEAFF. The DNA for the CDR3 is TGTGCCAGCAGCTTGGGGTTGCGGAACACTGAAGCTTTCTTT. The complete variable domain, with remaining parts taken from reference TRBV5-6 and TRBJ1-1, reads DAGVTQSPTHLIKTRGQQVTLRCSPKSGHDTVSWYQQALGQGPQFIFQYYEEEERQRGNFPDRFSGHQFPNYSSELNVNALLLGDSALYLCASSLGLRNTEAFFGQGTRLTVV.

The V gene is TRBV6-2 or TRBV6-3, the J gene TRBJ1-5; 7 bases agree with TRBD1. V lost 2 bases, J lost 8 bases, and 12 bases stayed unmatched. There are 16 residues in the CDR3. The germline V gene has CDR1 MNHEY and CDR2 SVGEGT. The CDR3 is CASSYPTGDPGEPQHF. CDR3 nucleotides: TGTGCCAGCAGTTACCCAACAGGGGACCCTGGTGAGCCCCAGCATTTT.

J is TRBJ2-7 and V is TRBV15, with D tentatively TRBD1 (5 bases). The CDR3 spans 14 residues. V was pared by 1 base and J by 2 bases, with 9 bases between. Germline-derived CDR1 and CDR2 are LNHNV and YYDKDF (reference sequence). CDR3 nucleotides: TGTGCCACCAGCAGAGCGGCAGGGACCTACGAGCAGTACTTC. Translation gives CATSRAAGTYEQYF.

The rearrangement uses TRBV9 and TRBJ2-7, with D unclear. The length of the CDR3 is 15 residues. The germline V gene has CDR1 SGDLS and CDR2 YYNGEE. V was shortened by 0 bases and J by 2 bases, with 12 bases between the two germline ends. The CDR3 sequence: CASSVGSSLTYEQYF. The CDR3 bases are TGTGCCAGCAGCGTAGGTAGCAGCCTGACCTACGAGCAGTACTTC.

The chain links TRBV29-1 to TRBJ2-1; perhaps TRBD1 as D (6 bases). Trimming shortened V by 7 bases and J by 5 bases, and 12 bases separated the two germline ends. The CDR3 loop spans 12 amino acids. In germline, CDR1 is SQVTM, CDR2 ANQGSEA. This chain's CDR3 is CSAGQTDNEQFF. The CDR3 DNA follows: TGCAGCGCTGGACAGACTGACAATGAGCAGTTCTTC.

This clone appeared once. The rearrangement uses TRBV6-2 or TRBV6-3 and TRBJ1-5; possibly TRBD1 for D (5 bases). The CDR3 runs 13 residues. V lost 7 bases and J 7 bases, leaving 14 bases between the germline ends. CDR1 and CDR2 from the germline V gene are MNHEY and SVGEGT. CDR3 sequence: CASTPDIGQPQHF. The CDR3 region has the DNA TGTGCCAGCACCCCGGACATAGGGCAGCCCCAGCATTTT.

CDR3 residues: CASSFSRDLSEKLFF. CDR3 nucleotide sequence: TGCGCCAGCAGCTTCTCCAGGGATCTGAGTGAAAAACTGTTTTTT. The chain links TRBV5-1 to TRBJ1-4; weak D call: TRBD1 (5 bases). With 2 bases removed from V and 7 bases from J, the gap between germline ends came to 15 bases. The CDR3 contains 15 residues. Germline CDR1 and CDR2: SGHRS and YFSETQ.

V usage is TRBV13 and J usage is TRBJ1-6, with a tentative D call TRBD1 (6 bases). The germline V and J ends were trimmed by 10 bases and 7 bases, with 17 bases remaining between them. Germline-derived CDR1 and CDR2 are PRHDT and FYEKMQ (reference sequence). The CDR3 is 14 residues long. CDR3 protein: CATADSPPNSPLHF. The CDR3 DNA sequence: TGTGCCACCGCGGACAGCCCCCCGAATTCACCCCTCCACTTT.

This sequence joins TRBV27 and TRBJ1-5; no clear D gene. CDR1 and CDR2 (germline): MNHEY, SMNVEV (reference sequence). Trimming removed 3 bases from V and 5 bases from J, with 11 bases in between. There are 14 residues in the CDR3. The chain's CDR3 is CASSFYGRDQPQHF. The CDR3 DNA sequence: TGTGCCAGCAGTTTTTATGGGAGGGATCAGCCCCAGCATTTT.

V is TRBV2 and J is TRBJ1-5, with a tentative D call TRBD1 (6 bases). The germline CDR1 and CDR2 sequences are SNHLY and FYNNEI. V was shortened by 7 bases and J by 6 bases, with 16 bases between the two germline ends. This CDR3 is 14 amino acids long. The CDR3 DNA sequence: TGTGCCAGCAACAAACAGTCAGGGGCTCAGCCCCAGCATTTT. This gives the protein CASNKQSGAQPQHF.

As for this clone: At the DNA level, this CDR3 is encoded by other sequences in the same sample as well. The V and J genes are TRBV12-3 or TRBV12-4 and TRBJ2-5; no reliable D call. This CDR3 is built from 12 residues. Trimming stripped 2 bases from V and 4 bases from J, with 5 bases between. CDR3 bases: TGTGCCAGCAGTTTATTTGGAGAGACCCAGTACTTC. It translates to CASSLFGETQYF.

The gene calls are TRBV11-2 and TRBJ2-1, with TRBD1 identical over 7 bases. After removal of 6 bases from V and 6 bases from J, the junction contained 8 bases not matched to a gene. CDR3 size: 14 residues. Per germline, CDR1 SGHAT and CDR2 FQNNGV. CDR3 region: CASRDPGTANEQFF. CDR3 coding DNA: TGTGCCAGCAGAGACCCTGGGACAGCCAATGAGCAGTTCTTC.